This TCR beta chain was identified during a study of cytomegalovirus exposure and HLA in healthy donors (TCRdb year 2017). As for the study more broadly: A later analysis indicated that the roughly 120 validation repertoires were generated on the platform also employed for the approximately 700 repertoires of the first cohort. The study aimed to test whether signatures of past pathogen exposure could be identified by cataloging public T cell receptors. Besides the first cohort of about 730 subjects, a separate validation cohort made up of 120 different subjects was used. High-throughput TCR immunosequencing, statistical association of individual TCRs with disease status, and machine learning were combined to predict cytomegalovirus infection status.

The CDR3, from cysteine to phenylalanine, totals 15 residues. The kept DNA is CDR3 alone, 45 bases in frame from the first base. V and J lose 1 base and 1 base, and a span of 10 bases separates them. The germline V gene sets CDR1 to MGHRA and CDR2 to YSYEKL. Receptor libraries were prepared by the immunoSEQ multiplex PCR assay. The paper's processing steps were these. To diagnose cytomegalovirus status from the catalog of TCR beta chain sequences, a statistical classification framework was built. The table was pulled from immuneACCESS by TCRdb, which kept in-frame rearrangements only. Such tables lose some clones; where checked, under half of the loss comes from unresolved V genes, and the rest has no known cause. Clone size and V and J calls were adopted from that table, with D and trimming inferred from the DNA. Across this sample there are 150,000 to 200,000 clones, with 70% to 90% seen only once. The ten largest clones take up 2.5% to 3% of the sample.

Points on this clone: Its cognate antigen has yet to be identified. Base quality data are lacking; no much larger clone is found one base away.

Separate from the roughly 650-subject first cohort, the validation cohort of more than 90 subjects was the group to which the donors belonged. Study-wide findings and limitations: All 120 or so repertoires were used to score co-occurrence in the validation cohort in a later analysis, because that analysis had no HLA typing for the cohort. In a later analysis, TCRs clustered in the first cohort were found to also tend to co-occur in the 130 or so validation repertoires, with 85% to 95% of cluster scores above 0. A few of the identified cytomegalovirus-associated TCR beta chains were confirmed in vitro to be specific for cytomegalovirus antigens. Across donors, most TCR sequences were observed very rarely, whereas some public TCRs were present in many individuals. According to the authors, the approach could potentially be generalized to other disease states and immunological phenotypes. In the study, roughly 160 TCR beta chains were listed as associated with cytomegalovirus. The classifier was reported to diagnose cytomegalovirus status with high specificity and sensitivity in both the original cohort and the validation cohort.

This receptor was identified in a man aged 18 to 30 in good health and CMV-seronegative. The specimen sequenced was PBMCs. The sequence links TRBV4-1 to TRBJ1-2, with TRBD1 perhaps the D gene, on 6 matching bases. The CDR3 region reads CASSQGTDSNYGYTF. The DNA sequence is TGCGCCAGCAGCCAAGGGACAGATAGTAACTATGGCTACACCTTC.